The clone carrying this T cell receptor beta chain was recorded many times. Its antigen is unidentified. This sample was included in a study of CD8 T cells in ankylosing spondylitis. Study-wide findings and caveats: The disease-linked clones had a CD8+ phenotype and low blood frequencies. A motif of eight highly homologous TCR beta variants was seen as apparently characteristic of ankylosing spondylitis blood.

Looked up from germline, CDR1 is MGHRA and CDR2 is YSYEKL. The CDR3 covers 13 residues. Trimming removed 0 bases from V and 8 bases from J, with 8 bases in between. The authors made TCR beta libraries by quantitative 5'-RACE with molecular barcodes. Each CDR3 protein gets one entry after TCRdb re-called the 5' RACE reads with MiXCR. The table has 80,000 to 100,000 distinct CDR3 sequences, roughly 9.6% seen once; the top ten hold over 4.5%. The source of this sequence is a male donor with ankylosing spondylitis or in good health (not recorded which). Sequences were obtained from blood, either unsorted or a sorted T cell fraction (not recorded which). This chain uses TRBV4-1 with TRBJ2-1, with D possibly called TRBD1 or TRBD2 (5 bases each). The CDR3: CASSQDPGHEQFF. Written as DNA, the CDR3 is TGCGCCAGCAGCCAAGATCCGGGGCATGAGCAGTTCTTC.